This TCR beta chain was sequenced for a study of neurological immune-mediated disorders. The CDR3 is 13 residues long. Trimming stripped 2 bases from V and 2 bases from J, with 6 bases between. This clonotype was seen ten or more times. 2 million unsorted PBMCs were stored in RNAlater at -80 °C before RNA extraction. Every sequencing run produced over 160 million TCR-beta sequences, and the sequences from any one run covered 15-18 subjects. TCRdb itself ran the 5' RACE reads through MiXCR, one entry per CDR3 protein. The sample contains more than 75,000 distinct CDR3 sequences, about 5.2% of which appear only once.

The sample was PBMCs. The receptor was isolated from a woman aged 25 to 39 with multiple sclerosis. The V and J genes are TRBV12-3 or TRBV12-4 and TRBJ2-5; unclear D gene. The CDR3 nucleotides read TGTGCCAGCAGTTTACAACTTCAAGAGACCCAGTACTTC. Amino acids: CASSLQLQETQYF.